This entry features one T cell receptor beta chain sequence. Its target is unknown. CDR3 length: 12 amino acids. Germline values: CDR1 PRHDT, CDR2 FYEKMQ (reference sequence). V dropped 1 base and J dropped 16; count of bases not matched to a gene: 5. This specimen belongs to a study of cytomegalovirus exposure and HLA in healthy donors. Use of 60 Vbeta and 13 Jbeta primers characterized the PCR. The table came from immunoSEQ multiplex PCR; TCRdb's copy has only in-frame clones and leaves some out. The table shows about 150,000 clones, with about 79% occurring only once. Whole-study results and caveats: Near-uniform donor sequencing depth was presumed by presence/absence analyses. Rarity marked most TCR sequences, yet some public TCRs occurred in many donors.

V gene TRBV13 combines with J gene TRBJ2-1; 9 bases align to TRBD2. Sequencing used PBMCs. This clonotype was obtained from a woman in her thirties in good health and CMV-seronegative. Written as DNA, the CDR3 is TGTGCCAGCAGCTTAGCCGGGACTAGCCCTTTCTTC. It codes for CASSLAGTSPFF.